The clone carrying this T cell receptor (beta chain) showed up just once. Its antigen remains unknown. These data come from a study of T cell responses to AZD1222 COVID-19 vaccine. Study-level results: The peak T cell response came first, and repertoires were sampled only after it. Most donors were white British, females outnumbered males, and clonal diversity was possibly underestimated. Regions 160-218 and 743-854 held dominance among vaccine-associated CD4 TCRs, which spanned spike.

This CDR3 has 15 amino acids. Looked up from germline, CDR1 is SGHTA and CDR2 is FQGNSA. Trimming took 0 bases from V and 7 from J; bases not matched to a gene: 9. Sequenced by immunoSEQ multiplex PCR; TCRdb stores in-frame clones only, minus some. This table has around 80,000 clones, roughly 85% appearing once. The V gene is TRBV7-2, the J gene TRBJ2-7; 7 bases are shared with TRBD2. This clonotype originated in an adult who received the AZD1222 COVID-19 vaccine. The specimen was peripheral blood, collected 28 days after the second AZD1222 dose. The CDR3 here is CASSLAAGVGLEQYF. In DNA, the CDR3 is TGTGCCAGCAGCTTAGCTGCGGGGGTAGGGTTGGAGCAGTACTTC.